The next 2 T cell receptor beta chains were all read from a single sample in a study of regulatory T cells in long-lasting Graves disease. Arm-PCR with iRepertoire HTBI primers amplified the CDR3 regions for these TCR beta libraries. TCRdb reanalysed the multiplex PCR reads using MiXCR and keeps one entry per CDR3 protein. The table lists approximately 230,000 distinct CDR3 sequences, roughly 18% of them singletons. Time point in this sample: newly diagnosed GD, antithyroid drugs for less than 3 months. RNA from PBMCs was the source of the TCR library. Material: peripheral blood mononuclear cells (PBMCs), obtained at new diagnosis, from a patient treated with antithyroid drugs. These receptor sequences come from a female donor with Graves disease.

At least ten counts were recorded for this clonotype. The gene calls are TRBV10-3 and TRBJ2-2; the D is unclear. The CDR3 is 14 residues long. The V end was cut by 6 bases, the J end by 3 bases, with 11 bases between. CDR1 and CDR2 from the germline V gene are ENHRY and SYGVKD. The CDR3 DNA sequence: TGTGCCATCAGCGGTAGGCAGGACACCGGGGAGCTGTTTTTT. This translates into CAISGRQDTGELFF.

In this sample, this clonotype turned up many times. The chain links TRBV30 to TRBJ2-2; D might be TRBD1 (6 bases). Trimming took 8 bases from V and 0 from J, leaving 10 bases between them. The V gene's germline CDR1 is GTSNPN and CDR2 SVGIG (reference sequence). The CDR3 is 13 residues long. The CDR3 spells CAQGQANTGELFF. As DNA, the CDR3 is TGTGCCCAGGGGCAGGCGAACACCGGGGAGCTGTTTTTT.